The 7 T cell receptor beta chains below come from one sample, sequenced in a study of human T cells and chemical hapten exposure. Sample time point: patch test 1, 2 weeks after DPC sensitization. Regarding treatment: therapeutic diphenylcyclopropenone sensitization with weekly scalp DPC. TCRdb processed the RACE reads anew with MiXCR; each CDR3 protein has one entry. Of around 380,000 distinct CDR3 sequences in the sample, about 4.4% are singletons; the top ten hold around 2%. This specimen consisted of whole blood, obtained in connection with sensitization to the hapten diphenylcyclopropenone (DPC). The receptor source for this set is a woman in her fifties or sixties with alopecia areata. Some clones in this sample may be carry-over from other donors' samples.

There are many counts of this clonotype. The CDR3 bases are TGTGCCAGCAGTGAATTAAAAGGGACAGCTAATTCACCCCTCCACTTT. Amino acids: CASSELKGTANSPLHF. V gene TRBV6-1 combines with J gene TRBJ1-6, with 7 bases that match TRBD1. CDR1 and CDR2 from the germline V gene are MNHNS and SASEGT. CDR3 length: 16 residues. V was clipped by 2 bases and J by 6 bases; unmatched bases: 7.

This clonotype was counted between two and nine times. The CDR3 nucleotides read TGTGCCAGCAGCGCCCACACCGGGGAGCTGTTTTTT. Its translation: CASSAHTGELFF. The J gene is TRBJ2-2, the V gene TRBV9; no definite D call. Germline values: CDR1 SGDLS, CDR2 YYNGEE. Trimming left V 3 bases short and J 3 bases short, with 3 bases between. The CDR3 extends over 12 amino acids.

This clonotype was observed a few times. This chain joins TRBV13 and TRBJ2-1, with a weak D call TRBD1 (6 bases). Germline V CDR1 and CDR2: PRHDT, FYEKMQ (reference sequence). V gave up 5 bases and J gave up 9 bases, with 14 bases separating them. The CDR3 extends over 13 amino acids. The CDR3 spells CASSPRLTGEQFF. The CDR3 region has the DNA TGTGCCAGCAGCCCCCGGTTGACAGGTGAGCAGTTCTTC.

This chain links TRBV29-1 with TRBJ2-2, with D maybe TRBD1 (6 bases). The CDR3 spans 13 residues. V dropped 6 bases and J dropped 6 bases, with 14 bases sitting between them. Germline lookup yields CDR1 SQVTM and CDR2 ANQGSEA. CDR3 DNA sequence: TGCAGCGTAAACAGGGTGGAATCCGGGGAGCTGTTTTTT. Residues: CSVNRVESGELFF.

This clonotype showed up many times. This chain connects TRBV6-5 to TRBJ1-2; 9 bases match TRBD1. Germline lookup yields CDR1 MNHEY and CDR2 SVGAGI. V shed 5 bases and J 2 bases; nucleotides not matched to a gene: 0. The CDR3 contains 13 residues. CDR3: CASSGTGNYGYTF. The DNA of the CDR3 is TGTGCCAGCAGTGGGACAGGGAACTATGGCTACACCTTC.

This clonotype was seen a few times. The J gene is TRBJ2-1, the V gene TRBV11-3, with D perhaps TRBD2 (5 bases). Trimming took 1 base from V and 3 from J, leaving 13 bases between them. Germline values: CDR1 SGHNT, CDR2 YENEEA. The CDR3 length is 16 residues. The CDR3 loop is CASSLGGLVVYNEQFF. DNA of the CDR3: TGTGCCAGCAGCTTAGGTGGACTCGTGGTCTACAATGAGCAGTTCTTC.

This clonotype was counted ten times or more. The rearrangement joins TRBV5-1 to TRBJ1-6, with 7 bases lining up with TRBD1. CDR3 length: 16 residues. V gave up 1 base and J gave up 8 bases; unmatched junction bases: 9. Germline CDR1 SGHRS, CDR2 YFSETQ. The CDR3 is CASSLIGTVKDSPLHF. In DNA, the CDR3 is TGCGCCAGCAGCTTGATCGGGACAGTCAAGGATTCACCCCTCCACTTT.